The 10 T cell receptor beta chains presented below share a single source sample, sequenced in a study of graft-versus-host responses after intestinal transplantation. Measured with immunoSEQ multiplex PCR; TCRdb has only the in-frame clones, and not every one. The sample lists 75,000 to 100,000 clones, 90% to 95% occurring once. Antigen specificity for these receptors is unknown. Sequencing used unstimulated CD8+ T cells sorted from spleen or lymph node cells, obtained before intestinal transplant. All receptors derive from a human donor who received an intestinal transplant.

The V and J genes are TRBV2 and TRBJ2-7, with D tentatively TRBD2 (5 bases). The CDR3 is made up of 12 amino acids. Trimming shortened V by 5 bases and J by 2 bases, and 7 bases separated the two germline ends. The V gene's germline CDR1 is SNHLY and CDR2 FYNNEI. This chain's CDR3 is CASSTGAYEQYF. CDR3 bases: TGTGCCAGCAGTACCGGGGCCTACGAGCAGTACTTC.

The V gene is TRBV20-1, the J gene TRBJ2-7; weak D call: TRBD1 (5 bases). The CDR3 extends over 11 amino acids. Trimming removed 2 bases from V and 6 bases from J, with 8 bases in between. Germline V gene data show CDR1 as DFQATT and CDR2 as SNEGSKA (reference sequence). The CDR3 nucleotides are TGCAGTGCTAGACAGGGCGGCGAGCAGTACTTC. Translation gives CSARQGGEQYF.

The chain joins TRBV5-5 to TRBJ1-1; D gene uncertain. The germline V gene has CDR1 SGHKS and CDR2 YYEKEE (reference sequence). This CDR3 comprises 13 residues. Trimming took 4 bases from V and 4 from J, leaving 11 bases between them. The CDR3 sequence: CASSPRLATEAFF. CDR3 nucleotide sequence: TGTGCCAGCAGCCCCAGGTTGGCCACTGAAGCTTTCTTT.

This chain joins TRBV6-6 and TRBJ1-5, with D unresolved. The length of the CDR3 is 14 residues. Trimming left V 0 bases short and J 6 bases short, with 9 bases between. Per germline, CDR1 MNHNY and CDR2 SVGAGI (reference sequence). CDR3 nucleotide sequence: TGTGCCAGCAGTTACTCGATGACGGGTCAGCCCCAGCATTTT. Translating it yields CASSYSMTGQPQHF.

This sequence joins TRBV7-9 and TRBJ2-1; 7 positions match TRBD2. The ends lost 5 bases at V and 6 bases at J; junction bases unmatched: 10. Germline values: CDR1 SEHNR, CDR2 FQNEAQ (reference sequence). This CDR3 is 15 amino acids long. The CDR3, as DNA: TGTGCCAGCAGCGGAACGGGAGGAAGCCCCAATGAGCAGTTCTTC. Residues: CASSGTGGSPNEQFF.

The genes are TRBV5-4 and TRBJ1-1; no clear D gene. Germline V gene lookup returns CDR1 SGHNT and CDR2 YYREEE (reference sequence). The CDR3 covers 14 residues. V gave up 1 base and J gave up 4 bases, with 11 bases separating them. Here the CDR3 DNA reads TGTGCCAGCAGCTTGAGCGTGGGTGCCACTGAAGCTTTCTTT. This encodes CASSLSVGATEAFF.

This chain uses TRBV6-1 with TRBJ2-5; 7 bases line up with TRBD2. The CDR3 length is 15 residues. Trimming took 1 base from V and 6 from J; bases not matched to a gene: 8. Germline assignment: CDR1 MNHNS and CDR2 SASEGT. The CDR3 region has the DNA TGTGCCAGCAGTGAAGTCTGGCTAGCGGATAAGACCCAGTACTTC. Its translation: CASSEVWLADKTQYF.

This clone was detected a few times. In DNA, the CDR3 is TGTGCCAGCAGCTACGGGGACAGCGGATCCTACGAGCAGTACTTC. Amino acids: CASSYGDSGSYEQYF. The V gene is TRBV9, the J gene TRBJ2-7; TRBD1 matches at 7 bases. V lost 4 bases and J lost 1; bases outside the gene matches: 8. Germline V lookup: CDR1 SGDLS, CDR2 YYNGEE. The CDR3 has 15 residues.

This clone is a singleton in its sample. The CDR3 reads CASRTGSEAFF. CDR3 DNA sequence: TGTGCCAGCAGGACAGGTTCCGAAGCTTTCTTT. The chain couples TRBV27 to TRBJ1-1; a possible D gene is TRBD1 (6 bases). Germline CDR1 and CDR2: MNHEY and SMNVEV (reference sequence). This CDR3 spans 11 amino acids. Trimming stripped 6 bases from V and 8 bases from J, with 10 bases between.

The chain has TRBV14 and TRBJ1-1; possible D gene TRBD1, 6 bases. Per germline, CDR1 SGHDN and CDR2 FVKESK. CDR3 length: 13 amino acids. V was clipped by 1 base and J by 5 bases, with 8 bases between them. CDR3 DNA: TGTGCCAGCAGCCAAGTGAGGGGGACTGAAGCTTTCTTT. Translation: CASSQVRGTEAFF. Filled out from reference TRBV14 and TRBJ1-1, the complete variable domain reads EAGVTQFPSHSVIEKGQTVTLRCDPISGHDNLYWYRRVMGKEIKFLLHFVKESKQDESGMPNNRFLAERTGGTYSTLKVQPAELEDSGVYFCASSQVRGTEAFFGQGTRLTVV.